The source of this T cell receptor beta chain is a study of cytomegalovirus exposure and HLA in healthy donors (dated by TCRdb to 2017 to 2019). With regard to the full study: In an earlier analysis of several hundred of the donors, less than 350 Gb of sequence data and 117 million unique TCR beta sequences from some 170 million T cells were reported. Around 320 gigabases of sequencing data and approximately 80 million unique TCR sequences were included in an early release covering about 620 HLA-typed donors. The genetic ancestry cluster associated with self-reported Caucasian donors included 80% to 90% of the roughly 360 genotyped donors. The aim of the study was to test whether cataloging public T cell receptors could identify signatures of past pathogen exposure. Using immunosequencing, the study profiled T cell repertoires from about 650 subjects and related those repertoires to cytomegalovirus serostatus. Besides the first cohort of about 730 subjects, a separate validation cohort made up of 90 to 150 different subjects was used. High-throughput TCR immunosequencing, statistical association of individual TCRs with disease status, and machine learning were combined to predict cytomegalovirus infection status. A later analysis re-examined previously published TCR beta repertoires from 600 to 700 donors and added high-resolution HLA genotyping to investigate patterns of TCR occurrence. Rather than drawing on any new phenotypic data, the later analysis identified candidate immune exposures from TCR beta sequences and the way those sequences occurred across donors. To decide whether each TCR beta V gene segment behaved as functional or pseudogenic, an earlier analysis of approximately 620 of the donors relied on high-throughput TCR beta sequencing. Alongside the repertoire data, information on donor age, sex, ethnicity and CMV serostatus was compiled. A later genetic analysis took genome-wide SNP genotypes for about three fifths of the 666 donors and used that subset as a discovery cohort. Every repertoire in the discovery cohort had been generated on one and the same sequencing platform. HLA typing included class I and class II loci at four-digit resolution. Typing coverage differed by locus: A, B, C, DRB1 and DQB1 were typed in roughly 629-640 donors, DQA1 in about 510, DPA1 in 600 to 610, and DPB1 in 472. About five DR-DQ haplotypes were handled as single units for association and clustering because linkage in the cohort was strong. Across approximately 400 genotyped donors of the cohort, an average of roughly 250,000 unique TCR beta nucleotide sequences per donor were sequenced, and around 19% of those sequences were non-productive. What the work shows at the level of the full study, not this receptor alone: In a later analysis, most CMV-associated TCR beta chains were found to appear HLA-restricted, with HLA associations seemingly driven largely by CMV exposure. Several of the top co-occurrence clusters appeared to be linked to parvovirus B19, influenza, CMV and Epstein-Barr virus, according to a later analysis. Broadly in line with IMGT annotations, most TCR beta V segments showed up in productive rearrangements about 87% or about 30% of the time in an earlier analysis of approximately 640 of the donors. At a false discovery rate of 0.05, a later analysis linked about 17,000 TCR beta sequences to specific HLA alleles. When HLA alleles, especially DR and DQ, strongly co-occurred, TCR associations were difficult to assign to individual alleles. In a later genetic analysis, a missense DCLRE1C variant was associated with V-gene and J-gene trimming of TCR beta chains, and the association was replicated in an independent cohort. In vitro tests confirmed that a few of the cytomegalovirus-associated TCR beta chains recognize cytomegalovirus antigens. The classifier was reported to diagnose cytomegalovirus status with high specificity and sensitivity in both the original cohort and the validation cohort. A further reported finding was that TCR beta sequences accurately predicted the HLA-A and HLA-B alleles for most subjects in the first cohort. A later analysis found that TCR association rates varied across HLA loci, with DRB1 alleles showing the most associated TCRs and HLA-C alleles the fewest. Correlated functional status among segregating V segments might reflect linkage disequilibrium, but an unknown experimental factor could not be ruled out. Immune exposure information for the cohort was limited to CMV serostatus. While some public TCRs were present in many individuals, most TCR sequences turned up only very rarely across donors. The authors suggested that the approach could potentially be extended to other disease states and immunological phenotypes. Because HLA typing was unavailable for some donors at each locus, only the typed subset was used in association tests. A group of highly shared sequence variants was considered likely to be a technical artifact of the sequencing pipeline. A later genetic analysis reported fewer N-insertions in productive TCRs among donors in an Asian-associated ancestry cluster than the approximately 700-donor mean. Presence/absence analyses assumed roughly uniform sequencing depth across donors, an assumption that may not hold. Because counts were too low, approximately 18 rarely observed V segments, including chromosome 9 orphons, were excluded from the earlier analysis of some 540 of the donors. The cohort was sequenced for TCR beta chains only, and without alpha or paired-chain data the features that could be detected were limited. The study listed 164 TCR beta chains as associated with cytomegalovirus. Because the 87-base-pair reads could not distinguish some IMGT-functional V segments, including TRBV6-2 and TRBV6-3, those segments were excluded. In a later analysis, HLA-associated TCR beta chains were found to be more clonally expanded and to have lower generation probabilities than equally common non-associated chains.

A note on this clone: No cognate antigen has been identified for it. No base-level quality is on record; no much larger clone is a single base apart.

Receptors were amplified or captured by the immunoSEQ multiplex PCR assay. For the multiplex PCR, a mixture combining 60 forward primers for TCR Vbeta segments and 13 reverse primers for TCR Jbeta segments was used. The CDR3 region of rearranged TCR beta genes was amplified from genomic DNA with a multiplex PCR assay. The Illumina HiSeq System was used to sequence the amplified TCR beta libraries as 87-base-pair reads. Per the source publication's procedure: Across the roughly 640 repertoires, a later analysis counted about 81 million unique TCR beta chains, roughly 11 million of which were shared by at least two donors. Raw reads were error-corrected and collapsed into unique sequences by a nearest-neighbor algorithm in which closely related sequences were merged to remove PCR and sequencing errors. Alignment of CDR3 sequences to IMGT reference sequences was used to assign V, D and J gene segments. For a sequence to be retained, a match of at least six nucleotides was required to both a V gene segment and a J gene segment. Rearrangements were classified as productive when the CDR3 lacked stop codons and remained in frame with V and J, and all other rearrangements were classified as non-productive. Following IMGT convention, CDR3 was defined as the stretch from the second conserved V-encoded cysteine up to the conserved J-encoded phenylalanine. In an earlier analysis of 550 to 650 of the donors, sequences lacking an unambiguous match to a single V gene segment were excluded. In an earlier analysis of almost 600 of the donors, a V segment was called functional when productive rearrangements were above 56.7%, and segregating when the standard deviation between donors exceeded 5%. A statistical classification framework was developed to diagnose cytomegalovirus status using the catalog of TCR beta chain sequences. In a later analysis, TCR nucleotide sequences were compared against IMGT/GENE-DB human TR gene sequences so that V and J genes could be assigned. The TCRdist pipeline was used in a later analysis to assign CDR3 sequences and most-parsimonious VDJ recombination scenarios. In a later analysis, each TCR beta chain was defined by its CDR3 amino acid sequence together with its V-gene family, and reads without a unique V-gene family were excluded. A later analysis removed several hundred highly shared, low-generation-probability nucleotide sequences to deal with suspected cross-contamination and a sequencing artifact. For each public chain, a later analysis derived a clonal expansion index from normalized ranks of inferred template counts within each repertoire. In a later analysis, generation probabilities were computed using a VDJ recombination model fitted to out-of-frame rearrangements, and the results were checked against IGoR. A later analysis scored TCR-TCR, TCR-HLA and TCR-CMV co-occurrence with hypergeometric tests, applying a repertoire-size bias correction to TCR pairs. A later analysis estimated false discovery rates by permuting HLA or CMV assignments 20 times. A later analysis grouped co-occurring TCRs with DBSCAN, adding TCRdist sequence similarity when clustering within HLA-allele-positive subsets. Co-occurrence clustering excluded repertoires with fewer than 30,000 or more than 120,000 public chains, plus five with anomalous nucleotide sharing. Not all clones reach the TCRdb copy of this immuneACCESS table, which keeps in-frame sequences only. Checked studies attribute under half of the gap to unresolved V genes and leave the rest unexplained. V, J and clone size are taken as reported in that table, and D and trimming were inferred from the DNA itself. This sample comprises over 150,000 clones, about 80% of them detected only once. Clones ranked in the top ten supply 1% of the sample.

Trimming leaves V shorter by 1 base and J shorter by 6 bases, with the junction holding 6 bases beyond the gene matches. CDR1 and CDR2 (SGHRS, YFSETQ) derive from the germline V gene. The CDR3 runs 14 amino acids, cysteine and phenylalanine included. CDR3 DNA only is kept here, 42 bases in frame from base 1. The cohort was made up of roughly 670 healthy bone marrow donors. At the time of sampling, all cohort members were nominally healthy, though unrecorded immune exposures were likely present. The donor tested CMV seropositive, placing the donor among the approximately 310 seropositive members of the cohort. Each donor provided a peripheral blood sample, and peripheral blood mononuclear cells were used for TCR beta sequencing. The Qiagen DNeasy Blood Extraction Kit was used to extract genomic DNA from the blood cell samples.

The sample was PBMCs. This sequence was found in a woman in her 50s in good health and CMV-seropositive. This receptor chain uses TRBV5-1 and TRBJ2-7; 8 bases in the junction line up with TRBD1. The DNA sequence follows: TGCGCCAGCAGCTTGAAGGCAGGGGGCTCCGAGCAGTACTTC. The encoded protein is CASSLKAGGSEQYF. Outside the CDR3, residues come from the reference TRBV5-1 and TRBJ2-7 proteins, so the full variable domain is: KAGVTQTPRYLIKTRGQQVTLSCSPISGHRSVSWYQQTPGQGLQFLFEYFSETQRNKGNFPGRFSGRQFSNSRSEMNVSTLELGDSALYLCASSLKAGGSEQYFGPGTRLTVT.